The 10 T cell receptor beta chains presented below share a single source sample, sequenced in a study of T cell changes during pregnancy in multiple sclerosis. Produced via immunoSEQ multiplex PCR; TCRdb's table is partial and in-frame only. This sample carries 20,000 to 30,000 clones, under 95% of them seen once, and the ten largest clones take 9% to 9.5%. Here the sequenced sample was CD8+ T cells from peripheral blood mononuclear cells, taken in the third trimester of pregnancy. Receptors were obtained from a female donor in good health, enrolled as a control in a pregnancy study.

The chain carries TRBV30 and TRBJ2-3, with a possible D match to TRBD1 (5 bases). The CDR3 sequence is 13 residues long. Between the trimmed V and J ends, which lost 7 bases and 6 bases, there was a span of 17 bases. Looked up from germline, CDR1 is GTSNPN and CDR2 is SVGIG (reference sequence). The CDR3 here is CAYIGDSIDTQYF. CDR3 nucleotide sequence: TGTGCCTATATAGGGGATAGCATCGATACGCAGTATTTT.

This rearrangement joins TRBV28 to TRBJ1-5, with D uncertain. The CDR3 extends over 15 amino acids. V lost 3 bases and J 1 base, leaving 10 bases between the germline ends. In germline, CDR1 is MDHEN, CDR2 SYDVKM. The CDR3 bases are TGTGCCAGCAGTTTTATTCAGGAAAGCAATCAGCCCCAGCATTTT. Encoded protein: CASSFIQESNQPQHF.

This chain joins TRBV27 and TRBJ2-5; 8 bases align to TRBD1. Germline-derived CDR1 and CDR2 are MNHEY and SMNVEV (reference sequence). The CDR3 is 15 amino acids. V dropped 0 bases and J dropped 4; count of bases not matched to a gene: 4. Here the CDR3 DNA reads TGTGCCAGCAGTTTATCGACAGGGGTGCGAGAGACCCAGTACTTC. Protein product: CASSLSTGVRETQYF.

With regard to this clone: At one end the junction does not follow the germline gene, possibly because of a read error. The chain employs TRBV7-3 and TRBJ1-4; 8 nucleotides align to TRBD1. CDR1 and CDR2 from the germline V gene are SGHTA and FQGTGA. The CDR3 has 15 amino acids. In DNA form, the CDR3 reads TGTGCCAGCAGCGTAACAGGGGGAACTAATGAAAAACTGTTTTTT. This gives the protein CASSVTGGTNEKLFF.

This clone has just one count. The V and J genes are TRBV19 and TRBJ2-1, with 7 bases matching TRBD2. CDR1 and CDR2 (germline): LNHDA, SQIVND (reference sequence). J lost 8 bases, V lost 5 bases, and 12 bases had no gene match. The CDR3 is made up of 15 amino acids. CDR3 in amino acids: CASSPGYGGGYEQFF. CDR3 nucleotide sequence: TGTGCCAGTAGTCCTGGATACGGCGGGGGATATGAGCAGTTCTTC.

CDR3 nucleotide sequence: TGTGCCAGCAGTCCCCTGGGGGGGAGCACAGATACGCAGTATTTT. Translating gives CASSPLGGSTDTQYF. The rearrangement uses TRBV6-5 and TRBJ2-3, with 7 bases lining up with TRBD2. The CDR3 extends over 15 amino acids. Germline assignment: CDR1 MNHEY and CDR2 SVGAGI. V trimming: 5 bases; J trimming: 0 bases; junction bases outside the gene matches: 5.

The CDR3 protein is CASSPPNWRAEAFF. As DNA, the CDR3 is TGTGCCAGCAGCCCTCCGAATTGGAGAGCTGAAGCTTTCTTT. This chain uses TRBV5-6 with TRBJ1-1; D is undetermined. Looked up from germline, CDR1 is SGHDT and CDR2 is YYEEEE. Trimming shortened V by 4 bases and J by 6 bases, and 16 bases separated the two germline ends. CDR3 length: 14 residues.

The chain employs TRBV6-4 and TRBJ1-2; D is possibly TRBD1 (5 bases). The CDR3 has 20 amino acids. Trimming removed 0 bases at V and 0 bases at J, with 23 bases between. CDR1 and CDR2 (germline): MRHNA, SNTAGT. The CDR3 loop is CASSDSIAWEGAAANYGYTF. The CDR3 coding sequence is TGTGCCAGCAGTGACTCGATTGCTTGGGAAGGGGCGGCGGCTAACTATGGCTACACCTTC.

The J gene is TRBJ2-5, the V gene TRBV11-3; D possibly corresponds to TRBD2 (6 bases). Trimming took 3 bases from V and 2 from J, leaving 13 bases between them. The CDR3 totals 15 residues. Looked up from germline, CDR1 is SGHNT and CDR2 is YENEEA. CDR3 residues: CASSLRRGGQETQYF. The CDR3 nucleotides are TGTGCCAGCAGCTTGAGGAGGGGAGGACAAGAGACCCAGTACTTC.

The chain is built from TRBV28 and TRBJ2-7; TRBD1 is a possible D gene (5 bases). Germline V gives CDR1 MDHEN, CDR2 SYDVKM. The length of the CDR3 is 13 residues. V lost 6 bases to trimming and J lost 1 base, with 10 bases between them. This CDR3 is CASSGHKSYEQYF. For the CDR3, the DNA is TGTGCCAGCAGCGGACACAAGTCCTACGAGCAGTACTTC. Full variable domain (remainder filled in from reference TRBV28 and TRBJ2-7): DVKVTQSSRYLVKRTGEKVFLECVQDMDHENMFWYRQDPGLGLRLIYFSYDVKMKEKGDIPEGYSVSREKKERFSLILESASTNQTSMYLCASSGHKSYEQYFGPGTRLTVT.